Below, 5 T cell receptor beta chains from the same sample are listed, as sequenced in a study of cytomegalovirus exposure and HLA in healthy donors. Primers included in the PCR were 60 Vbeta and 13 Jbeta primers. Here immunoSEQ multiplex PCR was the method, and the copy in TCRdb shows in-frame clones only, minus some. The data hold roughly 140,000 clones, with roughly two thirds observed a single time. Sequenced input: PBMCs. The receptors were gathered from a human donor in good health.

This chain joins TRBV6-1 and TRBJ2-3; 8 bases are a match to TRBD2. Germline-derived CDR1 and CDR2 are MNHNS and SASEGT. This CDR3 has 16 amino acids. With 2 bases clipped from V and 1 base from J, the junction kept 5 bases outside the gene matches. CDR3 sequence: CASSESAGGGTDTQYF. The DNA of the CDR3 is TGTGCCAGCAGTGAAAGCGCGGGGGGCGGCACAGATACGCAGTATTTT.

The CDR3 spells CASEPSGANVLTF. The CDR3 bases are TGTGCCAGTGAGCCGTCTGGGGCCAACGTCCTGACTTTC. V gene TRBV6-1 combines with J gene TRBJ2-6; D remains ambiguous. This CDR3 comprises 13 residues. Deletions cut 9 bases from V and 1 base from J, with 7 bases between. Germline V gene lookup returns CDR1 MNHNS and CDR2 SASEGT.

The chain combines TRBV5-1 with TRBJ2-3; 8 nucleotides match TRBD2. V shed 2 bases and J 5 bases; nucleotides not matched to a gene: 7. CDR3 size: 15 residues. In germline, CDR1 is SGHRS, CDR2 YFSETQ. The CDR3 nucleotides read TGCGCCAGCAGCTTCACGGCGGGAGGAGGAGATACGCAGTATTTT. Residues: CASSFTAGGGDTQYF. The full variable domain, completed using reference TRBV5-1 and TRBJ2-3, is KAGVTQTPRYLIKTRGQQVTLSCSPISGHRSVSWYQQTPGQGLQFLFEYFSETQRNKGNFPGRFSGRQFSNSRSEMNVSTLELGDSALYLCASSFTAGGGDTQYFGPGTRLTVL.

The genes are TRBV6-4 and TRBJ1-6; 7 bases match TRBD1. The V gene's germline CDR1 is MRHNA and CDR2 SNTAGT. J gave up 8 bases and V 5 bases, and 9 bases lay outside the gene matches. This CDR3 is 15 amino acids long. CDR3 nucleotides: TGTGCCAGCAGTTACATTTACAGGGGAGATTCACCCCTCCACTTT. It encodes CASSYIYRGDSPLHF.

Turning to this clone: A read error may produce the germline difference seen at one junction end. The rearrangement uses TRBV27 and TRBJ2-1; 12 bases align to TRBD2. From germline, CDR1 is MNHEY and CDR2 SMNVEV (reference sequence). This CDR3 comprises 15 residues. CDR3 sequence: CAGRFLAGGDEEQFF. The CDR3 bases are TGTGCCGGCAGATTTCTAGCGGGAGGGGATGAAGAGCAGTTCTTC.